These 14 T cell receptor beta chains were all obtained from the same sample, sequenced in a study of T cell repertoires in cytomegalovirus infection (dated by TCRdb to the late 2010s). These TCRs are of unknown antigen specificity. The instrument given in TCRdb is Illumina HiSeq 1500. TCRdb ran its own pipeline on the public reads, namely fastp trimming at Q25 and MiXCR clone calling, and kept in-frame beta chains. Entries that share a CDR3 protein sequence are merged under the most common genes and DNA. The sample table contains about 570,000 distinct CDR3 sequences; only one count was recorded for 35% to 50% of them. The biggest ten clones account for around 50% of the sample. The treatment or condition label, read with the paper, signifies: in vitro stimulation with specific CMV peptide epitopes to enrich CMV-specific T cells. The sample here was cultured PBMCs, taken from culture after CMV antigen stimulation. The source of these receptors is a human donor in good health (CMV status not recorded). Some clones in this sample may be carry-over from other donors' samples.

This chain links TRBV7-2 with TRBJ1-4; the D gene is possibly TRBD1 (6 bases). V was shortened by 5 bases and J by 7 bases, with 17 bases between the two germline ends. There are 15 residues in the CDR3. Per the germline V gene, CDR1 is SGHTA and CDR2 is FQGNSA. The CDR3 loop is CASSGGAGAGEKLFF. In DNA form, the CDR3 reads TGTGCCAGCAGCGGGGGTGCAGGGGCTGGTGAAAAACTGTTTTTT.

The rearrangement uses TRBV5-6 and TRBJ1-1, with D maybe TRBD1 (5 bases). The CDR3 consists of 15 residues. With 4 bases removed from V and 4 bases from J, the gap between germline ends came to 17 bases. Germline-derived CDR1 and CDR2 are SGHDT and YYEEEE. The CDR3 here is CASSKVGHPGTEAFF. The CDR3 DNA sequence: TGTGCCAGCAGCAAGGTTGGACACCCAGGCACTGAAGCTTTCTTT.

The rearrangement joins TRBV6-1 to TRBJ2-7; D remains unclear. The CDR3 is made up of 14 amino acids. V lost 2 bases and J lost 3, with 11 bases in between. Germline loops: CDR1 MNHNS, CDR2 SASEGT. CDR3 residues: CASSEITHLYEQYF. CDR3 in DNA: TGTGCCAGCAGTGAAATTACTCACCTCTACGAGCAGTACTTC.

The V call is TRBV27, the J call TRBJ2-7; 14 bases map to TRBD2. V lost 6 bases and J lost 5; bases outside the gene matches: 6. The CDR3 is 15 amino acids. Germline assignment: CDR1 MNHEY and CDR2 SMNVEV (reference sequence). CDR3 in amino acids: CASSFGLAGGDEQYF. In DNA form, the CDR3 reads TGTGCCAGCAGCTTCGGACTAGCGGGGGGTGACGAGCAGTACTTC.

This clonotype appeared a few times. The chain uses TRBV7-2 and TRBJ2-2; possibly TRBD1 for D (5 bases). The CDR3 extends over 15 amino acids. In germline, CDR1 is SGHTA, CDR2 FQGNSA. With 2 bases removed from V and 7 bases from J, the gap between germline ends came to 14 bases. CDR3 sequence: CASSLLGRSDGELFF. The CDR3 nucleotides read TGTGCCAGCAGCTTATTGGGGCGGTCGGACGGGGAGCTGTTTTTT.

The chain links TRBV7-9 to TRBJ2-7; D might be TRBD1 (6 bases). The CDR3 contains 12 residues. V was pared by 5 bases and J by 3 bases, with 8 bases between. The germline V gene has CDR1 SEHNR and CDR2 FQNEAQ (reference sequence). Here the CDR3 reads CASSPGDYEQYF. The CDR3 DNA sequence: TGTGCCAGCAGCCCAGGGGACTACGAGCAGTACTTC.

This sequence joins TRBV20-1 and TRBJ1-1; no clear D gene. Germline values: CDR1 DFQATT, CDR2 SNEGSKA (reference sequence). The length of the CDR3 is 11 residues. The V end lost 5 bases, the J end lost 8 bases, and 12 bases lay between the germline ends. The CDR3 loop reads CSARRTVEAFF. DNA for the CDR3: TGCAGTGCTCGACGGACGGTCGAAGCTTTCTTT.

V is TRBV20-1 and J is TRBJ2-3, with TRBD2 matching over 9 bases. The J segment lost 4 bases and the V segment lost 0 bases, leaving 5 bases of the junction unmatched. Looked up from germline, CDR1 is DFQATT and CDR2 is SNEGSKA (reference sequence). The CDR3 sequence is 15 residues long. In DNA, the CDR3 is TGCAGTGCTAGAGATGGCGGGGGGGGAGCAGATACGCAGTATTTT. Encoded protein: CSARDGGGGADTQYF.

The chain couples TRBV15 to TRBJ2-1, with D possibly matching TRBD1 (6 bases). Germline assignment: CDR1 LNHNV and CDR2 YYDKDF (reference sequence). Trimming removed 2 bases at V and 4 bases at J, with 12 bases between. This CDR3 is built from 15 residues. The CDR3 here is CATSRLDRPYNEQFF. In DNA form, the CDR3 reads TGTGCCACCAGCAGATTAGACAGGCCTTACAATGAGCAGTTCTTC.

The chain couples TRBV7-2 to TRBJ2-7; 8 bases match TRBD2. This CDR3 has 15 amino acids. Germline trimming cut 0 bases from V and 1 base from J; bases unmatched to any gene: 2. From germline, CDR1 is SGHTA and CDR2 FQGNSA. CDR3 region: CASSLALAVSYEQYF. CDR3 nucleotide sequence: TGTGCCAGCAGCTTAGCACTAGCGGTTTCCTACGAGCAGTACTTC.

In its sample, this clonotype was seen a few times. The rearrangement links TRBV10-3 to TRBJ1-4; the match to TRBD1 covers 10 bases. V was clipped by 2 bases and J by 12 bases; unmatched bases: 6. The CDR3 runs 14 residues. Germline V lookup: CDR1 ENHRY, CDR2 SYGVKD. In nucleotides, the CDR3 is TGTGCCATCAGTGAGGACAGGGGGCAGGAGGAACTGTTTTTT. Translated: CAISEDRGQEELFF.

In nucleotides, the CDR3 is TGCGCCAGCAGCCCTGACAGTGCCGCCTACGAGCAGTACTTC. This translates into CASSPDSAAYEQYF. The chain is built from TRBV4-1 and TRBJ2-7, with a possible D match to TRBD1 (5 bases). The CDR3 sequence is 14 residues long. Deletions cut 4 bases from V and 2 bases from J, with 12 bases between. Germline V gives CDR1 MGHRA, CDR2 YSYEKL.

This clonotype has more than one count but fewer than ten. The genes are TRBV20-1 and TRBJ1-1; perhaps TRBD1 as D (6 bases). In germline, CDR1 is DFQATT, CDR2 SNEGSKA (reference sequence). The CDR3 is made up of 12 amino acids. V shed 3 bases and J shed 3 bases, with 8 bases lying between them. The CDR3 loop is CSASEGDTEAFF. The CDR3 DNA is TGCAGTGCTAGTGAGGGGGACACTGAAGCTTTCTTT.

Many counts were recorded for this clonotype. The chain uses TRBV7-2 and TRBJ1-1; a weak D match, TRBD1 (5 bases). From germline, CDR1 is SGHTA and CDR2 FQGNSA. Trimming removed 4 bases from V and 2 bases from J, with 11 bases in between. This CDR3 region has 14 residues. For the CDR3, the DNA is TGTGCCAGCAGCTCCGACAGTCAAAACACTGAAGCTTTCTTT. This codes for CASSSDSQNTEAFF.